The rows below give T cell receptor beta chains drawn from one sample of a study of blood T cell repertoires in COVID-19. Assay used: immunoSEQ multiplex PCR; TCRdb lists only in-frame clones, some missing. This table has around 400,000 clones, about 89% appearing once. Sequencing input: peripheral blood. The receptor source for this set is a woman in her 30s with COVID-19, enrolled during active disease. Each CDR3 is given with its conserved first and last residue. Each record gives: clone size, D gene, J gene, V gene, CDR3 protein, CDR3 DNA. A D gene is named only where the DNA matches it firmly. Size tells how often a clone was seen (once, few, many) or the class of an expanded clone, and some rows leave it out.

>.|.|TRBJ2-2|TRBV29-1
CSVQPMNTGELFF
TGCAGCGTTCAACCTATGAACACCGGGGAGCTGTTTTTT
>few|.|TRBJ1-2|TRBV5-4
CASSLTDSARGYTF
TGTGCCAGCAGCTTAACAGATTCGGCACGCGGCTACACCTTC
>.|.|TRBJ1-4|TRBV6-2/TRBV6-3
CASSYGVSTNEKLFF
TGTGCCAGCAGTTACGGAGTTTCAACTAATGAAAAACTGTTTTTT
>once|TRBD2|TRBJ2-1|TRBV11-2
CASSLDWTSGRMYNEQFF
TGTGCCAGCAGCTTAGATTGGACTAGCGGGAGAATGTACAATGAGCAGTTCTTC
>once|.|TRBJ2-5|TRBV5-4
CASSLASQETQYF
TGTGCCAGCAGCTTGGCCAGCCAAGAGACCCAGTACTTC
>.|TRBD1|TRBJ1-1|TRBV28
CASIGTGRTEAFF
TGTGCCAGCATCGGGACAGGCCGGACTGAAGCTTTCTTT
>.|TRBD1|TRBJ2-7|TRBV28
CASSQGDSYEQYF
TGTGCCAGCAGTCAGGGGGACTCCTACGAGCAGTACTTC
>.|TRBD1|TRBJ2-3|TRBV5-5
CASSPDRVGYAQYF
TGTGCCAGCAGCCCGGACAGGGTGGGATATGCGCAGTATTTT
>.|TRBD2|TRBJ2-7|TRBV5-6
CASSLETSAYEQYF
TGTGCCAGCAGCTTGGAGACTAGCGCCTACGAGCAGTACTTC
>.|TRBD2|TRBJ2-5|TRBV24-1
CATSDLLAGGMETQYF
TGTGCCACCAGTGACCTTCTAGCGGGAGGGATGGAGACCCAGTACTTC
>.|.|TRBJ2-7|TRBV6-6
CASSYESRGAMQYF
TGTGCCAGCAGTTACGAATCCCGGGGAGCGATGCAGTACTTC
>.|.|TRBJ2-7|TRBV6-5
CASSLSILSRYEQYF
TGTGCCAGCAGTTTATCCATACTCAGCAGGTACGAGCAGTACTTC
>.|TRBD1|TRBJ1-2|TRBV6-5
CASGTGGFYGYTF
TGTGCCAGCGGGACAGGGGGTTTCTATGGCTACACCTTC
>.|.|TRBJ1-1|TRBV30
CAWSVRETRAFF
TGTGCCTGGAGTGTACGCGAGACACGGGCTTTCTTT
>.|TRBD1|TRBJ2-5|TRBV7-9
CASSPGTGQETQYF
TGTGCCAGCAGCCCCGGGACAGGACAAGAGACCCAGTACTTC
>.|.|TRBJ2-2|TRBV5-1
CASSLGPDTGELFF
TGCGCCAGCAGCTTGGGTCCGGACACCGGGGAGCTGTTTTTT
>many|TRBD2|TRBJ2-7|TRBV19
CATAAGDFYEQYF
TGTGCCACTGCAGCGGGAGACTTCTACGAGCAGTACTTC
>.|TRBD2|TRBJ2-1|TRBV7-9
CASSPRTSGYNEQFF
TGTGCCAGCAGCCCAAGGACTAGCGGATACAATGAGCAGTTCTTC
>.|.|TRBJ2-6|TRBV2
CASSQDTSGANVLTF
TGTGCCAGCAGTCAGGACACCTCTGGGGCCAACGTCCTGACTTTC
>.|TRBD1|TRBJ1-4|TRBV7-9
CASRQQGVNEKLFF
TGTGCCAGCAGACAACAGGGGGTTAATGAAAAACTGTTTTTT
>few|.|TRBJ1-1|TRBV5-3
CARSCRDRRFNTEAFF
TGTGCCAGAAGCTGTAGAGACAGGAGATTCAACACTGAAGCTTTCTTT
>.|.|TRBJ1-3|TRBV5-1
CASSLGGSGNTIYF
TGCGCCAGCAGCTTGGGAGGCTCTGGAAACACCATATATTTT
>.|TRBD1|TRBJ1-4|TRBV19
CASSTSGQGFATNEKLFF
TGTGCCAGTAGTACATCGGGACAGGGGTTCGCAACTAATGAAAAACTGTTTTTT
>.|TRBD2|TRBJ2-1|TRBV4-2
CASSQERREAEYEQFF
TGTGCCAGCAGCCAAGAGAGGCGGGAGGCCGAGTATGAGCAGTTCTTC
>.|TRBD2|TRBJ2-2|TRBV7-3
CASSSGTSGTGELFF
TGTGCCAGCAGCTCCGGGACTAGCGGCACCGGGGAGCTGTTTTTT
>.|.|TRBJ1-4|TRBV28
CASSSGYEKLFF
TGTGCCAGCAGTTCCGGGTACGAAAAACTGTTTTTT
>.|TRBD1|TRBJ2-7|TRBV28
CASSLGTGANEQYF
TGTGCCAGCAGTTTAGGGACAGGGGCCAACGAGCAGTACTTC
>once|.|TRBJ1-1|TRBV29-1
CSVEPLAREAFF
TGCAGCGTTGAGCCCCTGGCTAGGGAAGCTTTCTTT
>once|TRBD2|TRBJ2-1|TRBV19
CASSIILAGGLNEQFF
TGTGCCAGTAGTATAATCCTAGCGGGAGGGTTGAATGAGCAGTTCTTC
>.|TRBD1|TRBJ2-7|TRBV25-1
CASSGGRDYEQYF
TGTGCCAGCTCAGGGGGAAGGGACTACGAGCAGTACTTC
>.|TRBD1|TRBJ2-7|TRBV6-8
CASSRGQGYEQYF
TGTGCCAGCAGCCGGGGACAGGGGTACGAGCAGTACTTC
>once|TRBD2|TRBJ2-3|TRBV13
CASSLGLITDTQYF
TGTGCCAGCAGCTTGGGACTAATCACAGATACGCAGTATTTT
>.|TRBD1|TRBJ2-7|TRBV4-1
CASSHQPGDRGMLYEQYF
TGCGCCAGCAGCCACCAACCCGGAGACAGGGGGATGTTATACGAGCAGTACTTC
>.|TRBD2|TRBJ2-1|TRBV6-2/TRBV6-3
CASSYSISRTRPSDEQFF
TGTGCCAGCAGTTACTCGATCTCCCGGACTAGACCTTCGGATGAGCAGTTCTTC
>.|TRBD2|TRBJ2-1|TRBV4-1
CATSLAGYHNEQFF
TGCGCCACTTCACTAGCGGGATATCACAATGAGCAGTTCTTC
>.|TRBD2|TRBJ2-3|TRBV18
CASSPQTSGTDTQYF
TGTGCCAGCTCACCACAGACTAGCGGCACAGATACGCAGTATTTT
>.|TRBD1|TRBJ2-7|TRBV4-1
CASSQPGQLSYEQYF
TGCGCCAGCAGCCAACCGGGACAGCTCTCCTACGAGCAGTACTTC
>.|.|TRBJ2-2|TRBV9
CASTPGTTNTGELFF
TGTGCCTCAACTCCCGGGACAACGAACACCGGGGAGCTGTTTTTT
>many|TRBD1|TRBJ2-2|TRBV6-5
CASSPRGPGGELFF
TGTGCCAGCAGCCCCAGGGGGCCCGGAGGGGAGCTGTTTTTT